These T cell receptor beta chains were read from a single sample in a study of vaccination and CD4 T cells after COVID-19. Their specific antigens are unknown. Each CDR3 protein is one row after TCRdb ran MiXCR on the PCR reads. Among under 13,000 distinct CDR3 sequences listed, more than 65% were seen once. The material sequenced was CD4+ T cells from blood, cultured in vitro. Receptors originate from a human donor who had recovered from COVID-19. CDR3s include the opening cysteine and the closing phenylalanine or tryptophan. The order of the fields is D gene, J gene, V gene, clone size, CDR3 DNA, CDR3 protein. D genes are given only for firm matches. Not all rows give a size; the values are once, few, many and, for expanded clones, a class.

D gene: .
J gene: TRBJ1-1
V gene: TRBV7-2
clone size: few
CDR3 DNA: TGTGCCAGCAGCTTAGGCCGGGGAAACACTGAAGCTTTCTTT
CDR3 protein: CASSLGRGNTEAFF

D gene: TRBD1
J gene: TRBJ1-2
V gene: TRBV6-4
clone size: .
CDR3 DNA: TGTGCCAGCAGTGATACGGGAAGGGGGCCTGGCTACACCTTC
CDR3 protein: CASSDTGRGPGYTF

D gene: .
J gene: TRBJ1-5
V gene: TRBV7-9
clone size: few
CDR3 DNA: TGTGCCAGCAGCCCGATTCTAGGCAATCAGCCCCAGCATTTT
CDR3 protein: CASSPILGNQPQHF

D gene: TRBD2
J gene: TRBJ2-2
V gene: TRBV24-1
clone size: .
CDR3 DNA: TGTGCCACCCAGCAACGACTAGCGGGAGGGCCTGCGAACACCGGGGAGCTGTTTTTT
CDR3 protein: CATQQRLAGGPANTGELFF

D gene: TRBD1
J gene: TRBJ1-1
V gene: TRBV19
clone size: .
CDR3 DNA: TGTGCCAGTAGGACCCCAGGGGGCGTGAACACTGAAGCTTTCTTT
CDR3 protein: CASRTPGGVNTEAFF

D gene: .
J gene: TRBJ1-1
V gene: TRBV6-1
clone size: once
CDR3 DNA: TGTGCCAGCAGTCGTGTAAACACTGAAGCTTTCTTT
CDR3 protein: CASSRVNTEAFF

D gene: .
J gene: TRBJ2-2
V gene: TRBV7-2
clone size: .
CDR3 DNA: TGTGCCAGCAGCTTAGCCCCTAACCGGAGGACCGGGGAGCTGTTTTTT
CDR3 protein: CASSLAPNRRTGELFF

D gene: .
J gene: TRBJ1-5
V gene: TRBV19
clone size: .
CDR3 DNA: TGTGCCAGTAGAAGAGGGACTGGGTCAAATCAGCCCCAGCATTTT
CDR3 protein: CASRRGTGSNQPQHF

D gene: .
J gene: TRBJ2-3
V gene: TRBV5-1
clone size: .
CDR3 DNA: TGCGCCAGCAGCCTCCGGACAACCGGCACAGATACGCAGTATTTT
CDR3 protein: CASSLRTTGTDTQYF

D gene: .
J gene: TRBJ2-7
V gene: TRBV11-2
clone size: .
CDR3 DNA: TGTGCCAGCAGCTCAGCTTGGAGGGCCTACGAGCAGTACTTC
CDR3 protein: CASSSAWRAYEQYF

D gene: .
J gene: TRBJ1-2
V gene: TRBV20-1
clone size: .
CDR3 DNA: TGCAGTGCCGTCCCCCTGGGCAGGGCTCCCTCTAACTATGGCTACACCTTC
CDR3 protein: CSAVPLGRAPSNYGYTF

D gene: TRBD1
J gene: TRBJ1-4
V gene: TRBV28
clone size: .
CDR3 DNA: TGTGCCAGCAGTCCCGGGGGACAGGCTAATGAAAAACTGTTTTTT
CDR3 protein: CASSPGGQANEKLFF

D gene: TRBD2
J gene: TRBJ2-2
V gene: TRBV27
clone size: .
CDR3 DNA: TGTGCCAGCAGCGATAGACTAGCGGGGAGGACCGGGGAGCTGTTTTTT
CDR3 protein: CASSDRLAGRTGELFF

D gene: TRBD2
J gene: TRBJ2-5
V gene: TRBV6-5
clone size: .
CDR3 DNA: TGTACCAGCAGTTTCCTCGGGACTAGCGGGAGCCAAGAGACCCAGTACTTC
CDR3 protein: CTSSFLGTSGSQETQYF

D gene: TRBD1
J gene: TRBJ2-1
V gene: TRBV10-2
clone size: once
CDR3 DNA: TGCGCCAGCGCTTCTAGGACAGGGGGCCCTAATGAGCAGTTCTTC
CDR3 protein: CASASRTGGPNEQFF

D gene: .
J gene: TRBJ1-5
V gene: TRBV5-1
clone size: .
CDR3 DNA: TGCGCCAGCAAGGTGGAGGGGTTCGGCAATCAGCCCCAGCATTTT
CDR3 protein: CASKVEGFGNQPQHF

D gene: TRBD2
J gene: TRBJ2-2
V gene: TRBV11-3
clone size: .
CDR3 DNA: TGTGCCAGCAGCTTGGACGGACTAGCGACCGGGGAGCTGTTTTTT
CDR3 protein: CASSLDGLATGELFF

D gene: .
J gene: TRBJ2-7
V gene: TRBV7-6
clone size: .
CDR3 DNA: TGTGCCAGCAGCCGTTCCCACCAGGGCGTTAGAGGCGAGCAGTACTTC
CDR3 protein: CASSRSHQGVRGEQYF

D gene: TRBD1
J gene: TRBJ1-2
V gene: TRBV7-9
clone size: .
CDR3 DNA: TGTGCCAGCGATAAGGGACAGCCCTATGGCTACACCTTC
CDR3 protein: CASDKGQPYGYTF

D gene: .
J gene: TRBJ1-2
V gene: TRBV7-2
clone size: .
CDR3 DNA: TGTGCCAGCAGCCCACCCAACGCAGGGAGGAATGGCTACACCTTC
CDR3 protein: CASSPPNAGRNGYTF

D gene: TRBD1
J gene: TRBJ1-2
V gene: TRBV6-1
clone size: .
CDR3 DNA: TGTGCCACCCAGAGGGGGCAAATTGGCTACACCTTC
CDR3 protein: CATQRGQIGYTF

D gene: .
J gene: TRBJ2-7
V gene: TRBV7-2
clone size: .
CDR3 DNA: TGTGCCAGCAGCTTAAGACAGGATTCCCTCGAGCAGTACTTC
CDR3 protein: CASSLRQDSLEQYF

D gene: TRBD2
J gene: TRBJ2-3
V gene: TRBV20-1
clone size: few
CDR3 DNA: TGCAGTGCTCCTGGCCTCCTAGCGGCCTGGGAAGATACGCAGTATTTT
CDR3 protein: CSAPGLLAAWEDTQYF

D gene: .
J gene: TRBJ2-6
V gene: TRBV7-6
clone size: .
CDR3 DNA: TGTGCCAGCAGCCCGACAGGTGTCTTTAGGTCCGGGGCCAACGTCCTGACTTTC
CDR3 protein: CASSPTGVFRSGANVLTF

D gene: .
J gene: TRBJ1-6
V gene: TRBV20-1
clone size: few
CDR3 DNA: TGCAGTGCTGATAGGACAGTACTTAATTCACCCCTCCACTTT
CDR3 protein: CSADRTVLNSPLHF

D gene: TRBD1
J gene: TRBJ1-2
V gene: TRBV18
clone size: few
CDR3 DNA: TGTGCCAGCTCACCACCGGTTAACAGGGGGTATGGCTACACCTTC
CDR3 protein: CASSPPVNRGYGYTF

D gene: .
J gene: TRBJ2-6
V gene: TRBV20-1
clone size: .
CDR3 DNA: TGCAGTGCTAGGCCCACCCTCGGGGCCAACGTCCTGACTTTC
CDR3 protein: CSARPTLGANVLTF

D gene: .
J gene: TRBJ1-5
V gene: TRBV10-3
clone size: .
CDR3 DNA: TGTGCCCATCAAAAAGAAAGTAATCAGCCCCAGCATTTT
CDR3 protein: CAHQKESNQPQHF

D gene: .
J gene: TRBJ1-5
V gene: TRBV6-5
clone size: .
CDR3 DNA: TGTGCCAGCAGGTACACAGGGAATAGCAATCAGCCCCAGCATTTT
CDR3 protein: CASRYTGNSNQPQHF

D gene: .
J gene: TRBJ1-2
V gene: TRBV30
clone size: .
CDR3 DNA: TGTGCCTGGACCTGGACCGGGTATGGCTACACCTTC
CDR3 protein: CAWTWTGYGYTF

D gene: TRBD2
J gene: TRBJ2-1
V gene: TRBV5-1
clone size: .
CDR3 DNA: TGCGCCAGCAGCTTGGATGGCGGGAGGCCCCCACGGGAGCAGTTCTTC
CDR3 protein: CASSLDGGRPPREQFF

D gene: .
J gene: TRBJ1-1
V gene: TRBV30
clone size: .
CDR3 DNA: TGTGCCTGGAGCGTGGTGGGAGCGAACACTGAAGCTTTCTTT
CDR3 protein: CAWSVVGANTEAFF

D gene: .
J gene: TRBJ1-5
V gene: TRBV20-1
clone size: .
CDR3 DNA: TGCAGTGCTAGAGATGAATCGGGGGGGTTAGGTAGCAATCAGCCCCAGCATTTT
CDR3 protein: CSARDESGGLGSNQPQHF

D gene: .
J gene: TRBJ1-1
V gene: TRBV10-3
clone size: few
CDR3 DNA: TGTGCCATCAGTGTGGGGGGCCAGATGAACACTGAAGCTTTCTTT
CDR3 protein: CAISVGGQMNTEAFF

D gene: .
J gene: TRBJ1-1
V gene: TRBV20-1
clone size: .
CDR3 DNA: TGCAGTGCTAGTAAGGGCGCCTGGGGCACTGAAGCTTTCTTT
CDR3 protein: CSASKGAWGTEAFF

D gene: .
J gene: TRBJ1-1
V gene: TRBV6-5
clone size: once
CDR3 DNA: TGTGCCAGCAGTTACCAGGGACGGAACACTGAAGCTTTCTTT
CDR3 protein: CASSYQGRNTEAFF

D gene: .
J gene: TRBJ1-3
V gene: TRBV20-1
clone size: .
CDR3 DNA: TGCAGTGCTAGAGATTATGGCGGAGCTCCGAACACCATATATTTT
CDR3 protein: CSARDYGGAPNTIYF

D gene: TRBD2
J gene: TRBJ2-7
V gene: TRBV7-2
clone size: .
CDR3 DNA: TGTGCCAGCAGGGGGACTAGTAAAGGCTACGAGCAGTACTTC
CDR3 protein: CASRGTSKGYEQYF

D gene: .
J gene: TRBJ2-5
V gene: TRBV21-1
clone size: .
CDR3 DNA: TGTGCCAGCAGCAACTCAGCGGAACCGTACCAAGAGACCCAGTACTTC
CDR3 protein: CASSNSAEPYQETQYF

D gene: .
J gene: TRBJ1-3
V gene: TRBV20-1
clone size: .
CDR3 DNA: TGCAGTGCTAGAGATAAGGAGGGGGTTGGAAACACCATATATTTT
CDR3 protein: CSARDKEGVGNTIYF

D gene: .
J gene: TRBJ1-2
V gene: TRBV6-2/TRBV6-3
clone size: .
CDR3 DNA: TGTGCCAGCGAGTCATCAGGGCGGCGGATTTATGGCTACACCTTC
CDR3 protein: CASESSGRRIYGYTF

D gene: .
J gene: TRBJ2-2
V gene: TRBV20-1
clone size: .
CDR3 DNA: TGCAGTGCTAGTTCAGCCACCGGGGAGCTGTTTTTT
CDR3 protein: CSASSATGELFF

D gene: TRBD1
J gene: TRBJ2-6
V gene: TRBV28
clone size: .
CDR3 DNA: TGTGCCAGCAGAACAGGGGGCTCTGGGGCCAACGTCCTGACTTTC
CDR3 protein: CASRTGGSGANVLTF

D gene: .
J gene: TRBJ2-5
V gene: TRBV30
clone size: .
CDR3 DNA: TGTGCCTGGAGCCCAGCGTCGGAGACCCAGTACTTC
CDR3 protein: CAWSPASETQYF

D gene: .
J gene: TRBJ1-1
V gene: TRBV6-1
clone size: .
CDR3 DNA: TGTGCCAGCAGTGAAGCCTTCGGGGTGGTAGCTTTCTTT
CDR3 protein: CASSEAFGVVAFF